This T cell receptor (beta chain) emerged from a study of cytotoxic CD8 clonotypes in ibrutinib-treated CLL (dated by TCRdb to the early 2020s). About the full investigation: The cohort included some 14 treatment-naive and under 13 relapsed/refractory patients; about 18 were IGHV unmutated. Responses were partial in some 24 patients and complete in 2; after median about 5.5 years follow-up, some 15 stayed in remission and approximately 12 progressed. Samples at response were collected after a median of about 11 months of treatment, with a range of roughly 6 to 40 months. On average, each sample yielded around 230,000 productive templates and roughly 95,000 productive rearrangements. Of the approximately 86 participants in the trial, about two dozen had longitudinal samples available. Cryopreserved peripheral blood mononuclear cells were obtained before treatment, at response, and at either sustained remission or disease progression. Every remission and progressive disease sample was obtained while ibrutinib was still being received by the patients.

Reading the label with the study, this specimen's time point is: eleven to twelve months on ibrutinib. Roughly 2 micrograms of genomic DNA were extracted from cryopreserved PBMCs for TCR beta library preparation. Longitudinal blood samples from CLL patients on ibrutinib monotherapy were analyzed using high-throughput TCR beta sequencing. The patients were enrolled in a single-center, open-label phase 2 trial of ibrutinib monotherapy. A word on this clone: The clone's antigen remains unknown. Per-nucleotide qualities are absent, and no much larger clonotype sits a single base away.

Overall study results and their limits: At baseline, clonality was higher than in age-matched healthy donors and showed a strong correlation with circulating CD8+ T-cell counts. At ibrutinib response clonality went up, during sustained remission it held steady, and at progression it dropped back toward baseline. Public clonotypes were rare and either shrank or stayed stable during treatment, and the rise in clonality at ibrutinib response reflected expansion of private clonotypes. Sampling times were not matched between patients in sustained remission and patients whose disease was progressing, and lymph node repertoires were not examined.

From the germline V gene, CDR1 is LGHNA and CDR2 is YNFKEQ. The cysteine opens and the phenylalanine closes a CDR3 of 17 amino acids. Only the CDR3 part of the read is kept: 51 bases, read in frame from the first base. V is cut by 2 bases and J by 2 bases, and the space between the germline ends is 17 bases. On a MiSeq, deep resolution sequencing aimed for a depth between 1 in 1 million and 1 in 200,000 T cells, with each clonotype covered approximately 10x on average. The immunoSEQ hsTCRB Kit was used to generate the TCR beta libraries. In the source study's methods: The data were analyzed with ImmunoSEQ Analyzer and ImmunoSEQ Data Assistant, and V, D and J gene assignments followed IMGT definitions. Clonality, which ranges from 0 to 1, was calculated by subtracting the normalized Shannon entropy of productive rearrangement frequencies from one. Only overrepresented clonotypes making up at least 0.05% of each patient's repertoire were included in the public clonotype analysis. Thirteen age-matched healthy donor repertoires from immuneACCESS were used as controls for clonality. The clones in this table, taken by TCRdb from immuneACCESS, are in-frame only. Not every clone is retained; where verified, under half of the shortfall comes from an unresolved V gene, and the cause of the rest is unknown. That table gives V, J and clone size, and the DNA gave D and trimming. This sample lists over 110,000 clones; around 93% were detected once. The ten largest account for approximately 10% of the sample.

This material consisted of PBMCs, taken after 12 months of ibrutinib treatment. The source is a human donor with chronic lymphocytic leukemia. Recombination linked TRBV4-2 to TRBJ2-3, and TRBD1 may be the D gene, going by 6 matching bases. The sequence in DNA is TGTGCCAGCAGCCAACCGCCCCGGGACACCTACACAGATACGCAGTATTTT. Translation gives CASSQPPRDTYTDTQYF.